The clone carrying this TCR beta chain was observed a few times. TCRdb's table, derived via immunoSEQ multiplex PCR, lists solely in-frame clones and lacks some. Of around 310,000 clones listed, around four fifths are singletons. The V end was cut by 3 bases, the J end by 3 bases, with 2 bases between. Germline CDR1 LNHDA, CDR2 SQIVND (reference sequence). CDR3 length: 11 residues. This sample was included in a study of cytotoxic CD8 clonotypes in ibrutinib-treated CLL. Study context: After a median of around 70 months, some 14 patients stayed remitted and 12 progressed; responses had been partial in some 25 and complete in 2.

The starting material was PBMCs, obtained before ibrutinib treatment. This clonotype was sampled from a human donor with chronic lymphocytic leukemia. The chain uses TRBV19 and TRBJ1-2; D remains ambiguous. DNA for the CDR3: TGTGCCAGTAGTATCCACTATGGCTACACCTTC. Translating gives CASSIHYGYTF.